Following are 28 T cell receptor beta chains from one sample sequenced in a study of CD8 T cells in ankylosing spondylitis (dated by TCRdb to 2015 to 2018). The library was produced with 5' RACE. The sequencer listed for this sample is Illumina HiSeq 2500. Using fastp trimming at Q25 and MiXCR clonotype assembly, TCRdb reanalyzed the public sequencing data and kept in-frame beta chains. Each CDR3 protein appears once, grouped with its most common genes and DNA. The sample table contains approximately 440,000 distinct CDR3 sequences; only one count was recorded for approximately 17% of them. The leading ten clones occupy 1% of the sample. General study outcomes and caveats: A TCR beta motif made up of several highly homologous amino acid variants appeared to be characteristic of blood from ankylosing spondylitis patients.

For these TCRs, the target antigens are not known. The sequenced sample was blood, either unsorted or a sorted T cell fraction (not recorded which). These receptors all come from a male donor with ankylosing spondylitis.

The chain uses TRBV20-1 and TRBJ1-1, with a possible D match to TRBD1 (5 bases). The CDR3 is 11 residues long. V lost 0 bases to trimming and J lost 10 bases, with 9 bases between them. Germline assignment: CDR1 DFQATT and CDR2 SNEGSKA (reference sequence). CDR3 amino acids: CSARDRGGAFF. Written as DNA, the CDR3 is TGCAGTGCTAGAGATCGCGGGGGAGCTTTCTTT.

This clonotype was seen many times. This chain joins TRBV7-9 and TRBJ2-7; D is undetermined. This CDR3 contains 13 residues. CDR1 SEHNR and CDR2 FQNEAQ come from the germline V gene (reference sequence). With 1 base removed from V and 5 bases from J, the gap between germline ends came to 9 bases. CDR3 nucleotide sequence: TGTGCCAGCAGCTTAGTAGGGCCGGACGAGCAGTACTTC. Its protein product is CASSLVGPDEQYF.

At least ten counts were recorded for this clonotype. V gene TRBV10-3 combines with J gene TRBJ1-2, with TRBD1 as a possible D gene (5 bases). Trimming left V 2 bases short and J 3 bases short, with 7 bases between. This CDR3 has 13 amino acids. The germline V gene has CDR1 ENHRY and CDR2 SYGVKD. The CDR3, as DNA: TGTGCCATCAGTGAGACAGGCGACTATGGCTACACCTTC. It is translated as CAISETGDYGYTF.

The V and J genes are TRBV18 and TRBJ1-1; 8 positions agree with TRBD1. The CDR3 has 16 amino acids. The V and J ends lost 6 bases and 4 bases, in that order; junction bases with no gene match: 13. Germline V gene sequence: CDR1 KGHSH, CDR2 LQKENI. The CDR3, as DNA: TGTGCCAGCTCGCCCAGAGGGCAGGGGGCGAGCACTGAAGCTTTCTTT. It translates to CASSPRGQGASTEAFF.

There are a few counts of this clonotype. V gene TRBV5-4 combines with J gene TRBJ2-7; D not resolved. This CDR3 contains 14 residues. CDR1 SGHNT and CDR2 YYREEE come from the germline V gene (reference sequence). V was shortened by 0 bases and J by 5 bases, with 12 bases between the two germline ends. The DNA for the CDR3 is TGTGCCAGCAGCTTGGAGGGTCAGTCCCACGAGCAGTACTTC. Protein: CASSLEGQSHEQYF.

The chain joins TRBV3-1 to TRBJ2-1; tentatively, D is TRBD2 (6 bases). Germline assignment: CDR1 LGHDT and CDR2 YNNKEL (reference sequence). This CDR3 has 15 residues. V gave up 4 bases and J gave up 3 bases, with 13 bases separating them. The CDR3 coding sequence is TGTGCCAGCAGCCCGCAAGGGACTTACTACAATGAGCAGTTCTTC. This encodes CASSPQGTYYNEQFF.

This chain joins TRBV10-3 and TRBJ1-5; D ambiguous. The CDR3 totals 13 residues. In germline, CDR1 is ENHRY, CDR2 SYGVKD. The V and J ends lost 1 base and 7 bases respectively, with 8 bases between them. The CDR3 bases are TGTGCCATCAGTGAGTTTGTAGGGCAGCCCCAGCATTTT. Encoded protein: CAISEFVGQPQHF.

The chain employs TRBV19 and TRBJ1-3, with D unresolved. The CDR3 is 15 residues long. Germline V CDR1 and CDR2: LNHDA, SQIVND (reference sequence). The V end lost 5 bases, the J end lost 0 bases, and 11 bases lay between the germline ends. The CDR3 loop reads CASSSRGFSGNTIYF. The DNA of the CDR3 is TGTGCCAGTAGTTCGCGTGGCTTCTCTGGAAACACCATATATTTT.

This chain joins TRBV9 and TRBJ2-5; the match to TRBD1 covers 9 bases. The ends lost 0 bases at V and 1 base at J; junction bases unmatched: 1. The CDR3 has 15 residues. Germline lookup yields CDR1 SGDLS and CDR2 YYNGEE. CDR3 protein: CASSVDRGLQETQYF. CDR3 DNA: TGTGCCAGCAGCGTAGACAGGGGGCTCCAAGAGACCCAGTACTTC.

V and J are TRBV6-5 and TRBJ1-4, with 8 bases lining up with TRBD1. The germline V gene encodes CDR1 MNHEY and CDR2 SVGAGI. This CDR3 has 17 residues. Trimming at V came to 6 bases and at J to 0 bases, leaving 9 bases not matched to a gene. DNA for the CDR3: TGTGCCAGCAGATACGGACAGGGACTTGCAACTAATGAAAAACTGTTTTTT. This sequence encodes CASRYGQGLATNEKLFF.

This clonotype has a handful of counts. V is TRBV5-1 and J is TRBJ1-5, with D unclear. CDR3 length: 14 amino acids. V gave up 4 bases and J gave up 0 bases, with 8 bases separating them. CDR1 is SGHRS, CDR2 YFSETQ, per germline. CDR3 protein: CASSTGGSNQPQHF. The CDR3 DNA reads TGCGCCAGCAGCACCGGTGGTAGCAATCAGCCCCAGCATTTT.

This chain links TRBV5-5 with TRBJ2-1, with 9 bases matching TRBD1. The CDR3 has 16 amino acids. Germline values: CDR1 SGHKS, CDR2 YYEKEE (reference sequence). The trim removed 4 bases at V and 0 bases at J, leaving 5 bases unmatched. The CDR3 coding sequence is TGTGCCAGCAGCGGGGGACAGGGCAGCTCCTACAATGAGCAGTTCTTC. It translates to CASSGGQGSSYNEQFF.

The chain combines TRBV5-1 with TRBJ1-1; no clear D. The CDR3 runs 15 residues. V was trimmed by 1 base and J by 4 bases, leaving 14 bases between them. Looked up from germline, CDR1 is SGHRS and CDR2 is YFSETQ. The CDR3 DNA follows: TGCGCCAGCAGCTTGATTGGGGTCTCTGGCACTGAAGCTTTCTTT. Amino acid sequence: CASSLIGVSGTEAFF.

At least ten counts were recorded for this clonotype. The chain couples TRBV24-1 to TRBJ2-2; D may be TRBD1 (6 bases). The CDR3 loop spans 16 amino acids. The germline V and J ends were trimmed by 4 bases and 4 bases, with 15 bases remaining between them. The germline V gene encodes CDR1 KGHDR and CDR2 SFDVKD. In nucleotides, the CDR3 is TGTGCCACCAGTGACCCCGGGACATCGGCCACCGGGGAGCTGTTTTTT. Translated: CATSDPGTSATGELFF.

The chain couples TRBV18 to TRBJ2-2, with a tentative D call TRBD1 (6 bases). CDR1 is KGHSH, CDR2 LQKENI, per germline. The CDR3 covers 19 residues. Trimming cost V 4 bases and J 4 bases, with 25 bases left between them. CDR3 bases: TGTGCCAGCTCACTGTACCCCCAACAGGGACCTGGTGGCACCGGGGAGCTGTTTTTT. Its translation is CASSLYPQQGPGGTGELFF.

The chain is built from TRBV7-2 and TRBJ2-2; the D is unclear. V was cut by 1 base and J by 4 bases, with 7 bases left in between. Germline V lookup: CDR1 SGHTA, CDR2 FQGNSA. This CDR3 contains 14 residues. Written as DNA, the CDR3 is TGTGCCAGCAGCTTAGGGCATACCACCGGGGAGCTGTTTTTT. Protein sequence: CASSLGHTTGELFF.

As for this clonotype: A much larger clonotype is one base distant, so this may be a read error. This rearrangement joins TRBV2 to TRBJ2-1; 8 bases map to TRBD2. This CDR3 region has 18 residues. Germline V gene data show CDR1 as SNHLY and CDR2 as FYNNEI. The CDR3 region has the DNA TGTACCAGCAGTTCCTCTTCAGGGCTAGCGGGCTCCTACAATGAGCAGTTCTTC. It translates to CTSSSSSGLAGSYNEQFF.

This chain uses TRBV7-2 with TRBJ2-5, with 15 bases fitting TRBD2. Germline V gene sequence: CDR1 SGHTA, CDR2 FQGNSA. V lost 9 bases and J lost 5; bases outside the gene matches: 10. The CDR3 spans 16 residues. CDR3 nucleotide sequence: TGTGCCAGTAGCCCTTGGACTAGCGGGGGGGTTGAGACCCAGTACTTC. Its protein product is CASSPWTSGGVETQYF.

This clonotype was observed a few times. The chain links TRBV5-1 to TRBJ2-7, with D perhaps matching TRBD2 (6 bases). This CDR3 has 17 amino acids. V lost 6 bases, J lost 0 bases, and 22 bases lay in between. Germline V gene data show CDR1 as SGHRS and CDR2 as YFSETQ. The CDR3 coding sequence is TGCGCCAGCACCTCAGGACATAGCGGTAGTGCCTCCTACGAGCAGTACTTC. This encodes CASTSGHSGSASYEQYF.

The chain employs TRBV20-1 and TRBJ2-4; 7 nucleotides align to TRBD2. CDR3 length: 13 residues. V lost 5 bases, J lost 8 bases, and 9 bases stayed unmatched. CDR1 is DFQATT and CDR2 is SNEGSKA in the germline V gene (reference sequence). Here the CDR3 DNA reads TGCAGTGCTCTGGGGGGAGGGGCCGACATTCAGTACTTC. It translates to CSALGGGADIQYF.

This rearrangement joins TRBV3-1 to TRBJ2-5; 8 bases are shared with TRBD2. V shed 2 bases, J shed 5 bases, and the junction held 7 bases outside the gene matches. This CDR3 is built from 15 residues. Germline V gives CDR1 LGHDT, CDR2 YNNKEL (reference sequence). The CDR3 loop reads CASSQSGTRGETQYF. In DNA form, the CDR3 reads TGTGCCAGCAGCCAATCAGGGACTAGGGGGGAGACCCAGTACTTC.

In nucleotides, the CDR3 is TGTGCCAGCAGGGCCGGGCCCGAGCAGTTCTTC. Translated, it gives CASRAGPEQFF. This sequence joins TRBV6-6 and TRBJ2-1, with D hard to call. The V gene's germline CDR1 is MNHNY and CDR2 SVGAGI (reference sequence). V was cut by 6 bases and J by 10 bases, with 10 bases left in between. The CDR3 is 11 amino acids.

The chain combines TRBV7-2 with TRBJ1-6; perhaps TRBD1 as D (6 bases). Between the trimmed V and J ends, which lost 0 bases and 9 bases, there was a span of 15 bases. Germline V gene sequence: CDR1 SGHTA, CDR2 FQGNSA. This CDR3 spans 16 amino acids. CDR3 nucleotides: TGTGCCAGCAGCTTAGCCGCACAGGGTGTGGGTTCACCCCTCCACTTT. It translates to CASSLAAQGVGSPLHF.

The rearrangement joins TRBV11-2 to TRBJ2-6, with 10 positions matching TRBD2. The CDR3 spans 18 residues. J lost 0 bases, V lost 2 bases, and 4 bases had no gene match. Germline values: CDR1 SGHAT, CDR2 FQNNGV. CDR3 region: CASSLLAGGFSGANVLTF. The CDR3 region has the DNA TGTGCCAGCAGCTTATTAGCGGGAGGATTCTCTGGGGCCAACGTCCTGACTTTC.

This chain joins TRBV6-1 and TRBJ1-5; the match to TRBD1 covers 9 bases. The CDR3 totals 16 residues. The germline CDR1 and CDR2 sequences are MNHNS and SASEGT. V trimming: 6 bases; J trimming: 7 bases; junction bases outside the gene matches: 13. Here the CDR3 reads CASSRKQGAVGQPQHF. The CDR3 nucleotides are TGTGCCAGCAGCCGGAAACAGGGGGCGGTTGGACAGCCCCAGCATTTT.

The gene calls are TRBV4-1 and TRBJ1-2; 9 bases fit TRBD1. The germline V gene has CDR1 MGHRA and CDR2 YSYEKL. V lost 2 bases and J lost 4; bases outside the gene matches: 5. The CDR3 extends over 15 amino acids. The CDR3 is CASSQRDRDGYGYTF. In nucleotides, the CDR3 is TGCGCCAGCAGCCAACGGGACAGGGATGGCTATGGCTACACCTTC.

A few counts support this clonotype. The chain employs TRBV29-1 and TRBJ2-5; the D gene is possibly TRBD2 (7 bases). Germline values: CDR1 SQVTM, CDR2 ANQGSEA. V was trimmed by 3 bases and J by 0 bases, leaving 11 bases between them. The CDR3 has 14 residues. The CDR3 here is CSVEGGDNQETQYF. As DNA, the CDR3 is TGCAGCGTTGAGGGGGGGGACAACCAAGAGACCCAGTACTTC. Full variable domain (remainder filled in from reference TRBV29-1 and TRBJ2-5): SAVISQKPSRDICQRGTSLTIQCQVDSQVTMMFWYRQQPGQSLTLIATANQGSEATYESGFVIDKFPISRPNLTFSTLTVSNMSPEDSSIYLCSVEGGDNQETQYFGPGTRLLVL.

This clonotype was recorded a few times. This chain connects TRBV5-1 to TRBJ2-5, with 13 positions matching TRBD2. V gave up 3 bases and J gave up 1 base; unmatched junction bases: 9. Germline V gene data show CDR1 as SGHRS and CDR2 as YFSETQ. The CDR3 is made up of 18 amino acids. As DNA, the CDR3 is TGCGCCAGCAGCTCCCGACGGACTAGCGGGGGCCCCCAAGAGACCCAGTACTTC. It encodes CASSSRRTSGGPQETQYF.